The source of this T cell receptor (beta chain) is a study of cytomegalovirus exposure and HLA in healthy donors. Whole-study context: About 85 million unique TCR sequences came from HLA-typed donors in an early release. Regarding the study as a whole: Association with HLA alleles at 0.05 false discovery rate was found for 15,000 or so TCR beta sequences in a later analysis. There were a few CMV-associated chains whose specificity for CMV antigens was confirmed in vitro. In presence/absence analyses, roughly uniform sequencing depth across donors was assumed.

PCR primers comprised 60 Vbeta and 13 Jbeta primers. Sequenced by immunoSEQ multiplex PCR; TCRdb stores in-frame clones only, minus some. The sample yields roughly 180,000 clones, under 90% seen once. To note about this clone: What it recognizes is unknown.

Germline V gene data show CDR1 as KGHSH and CDR2 as LQKENI. The CDR3 has 17 residues. The V end was cut by 3 bases, the J end by 0 bases, with 12 bases between. Sequencing was carried out using PBMCs. This sequence joins TRBV18 and TRBJ2-6, with D possibly matching TRBD2 (5 bases). This receptor was obtained from a man aged 30-40 years in good health and CMV-seropositive. The CDR3 DNA is TGTGCCAGCTCACCTCAAGGCACTAGCTCTGGGGCCAACGTCCTGACTTTC. It is translated as CASSPQGTSSGANVLTF.